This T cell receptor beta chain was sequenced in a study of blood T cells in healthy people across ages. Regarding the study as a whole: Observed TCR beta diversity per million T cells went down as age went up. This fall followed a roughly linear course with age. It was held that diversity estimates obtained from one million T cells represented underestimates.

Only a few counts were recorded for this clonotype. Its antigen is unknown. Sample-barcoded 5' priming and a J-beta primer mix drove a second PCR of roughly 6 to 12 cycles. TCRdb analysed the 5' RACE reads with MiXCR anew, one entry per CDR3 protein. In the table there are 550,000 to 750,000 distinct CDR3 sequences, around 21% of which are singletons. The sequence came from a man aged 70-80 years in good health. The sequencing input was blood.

In DNA, the CDR3 is TGCGCCAGCAGCGAAGGGACTAGCGAGATGGACGAGCAGTACTTC. As protein: CASSEGTSEMDEQYF. The chain links TRBV5-1 to TRBJ2-7, with 10 bases identical to TRBD2. Germline CDR1 and CDR2: SGHRS and YFSETQ. V dropped 4 bases and J dropped 5; count of bases not matched to a gene: 9. The CDR3 runs 15 residues.